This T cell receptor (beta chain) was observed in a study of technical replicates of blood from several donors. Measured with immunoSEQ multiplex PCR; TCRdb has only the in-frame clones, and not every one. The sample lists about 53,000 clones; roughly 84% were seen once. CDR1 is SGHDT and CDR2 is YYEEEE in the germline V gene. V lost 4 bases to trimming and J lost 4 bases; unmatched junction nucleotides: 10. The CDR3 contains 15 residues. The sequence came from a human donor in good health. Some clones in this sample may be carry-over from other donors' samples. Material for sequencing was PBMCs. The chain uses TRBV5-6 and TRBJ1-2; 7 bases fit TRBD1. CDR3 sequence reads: CASSKSARGFYGYTF. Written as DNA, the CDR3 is TGTGCCAGCAGCAAATCGGCCAGGGGGTTCTATGGCTACACCTTC. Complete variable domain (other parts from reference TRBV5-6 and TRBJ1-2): DAGVTQSPTHLIKTRGQQVTLRCSPKSGHDTVSWYQQALGQGPQFIFQYYEEEERQRGNFPDRFSGHQFPNYSSELNVNALLLGDSALYLCASSKSARGFYGYTFGSGTRLTVV.